What follows are 6 T cell receptor beta chains derived from one specimen sequenced in a study of blood T cell repertoires in COVID-19. Only in-frame clones appear in the TCRdb table, and some are missing; sequencing was by immunoSEQ multiplex PCR. Found here are around 260,000 clones, about nine tenths of them singletons; the top ten hold about 4.1%. Sequences were obtained from peripheral blood. Every receptor here comes from a man aged 60 to 75 who had recovered from COVID-19.

This sequence joins TRBV5-1 and TRBJ2-3; 7 nucleotides match TRBD1. J gave up 1 base and V 0 bases, and 2 bases lay outside the gene matches. The CDR3 extends over 15 amino acids. Germline V gene sequence: CDR1 SGHRS, CDR2 YFSETQ. CDR3 region: CASSLEGAGTDTQYF. As DNA, the CDR3 is TGCGCCAGCAGCTTGGAGGGGGCAGGCACAGATACGCAGTATTTT.

This CDR3 reads CATSRGYLQGSYEQYF. The DNA of the CDR3 is TGTGCCACCAGCAGGGGATACTTACAGGGATCCTACGAGCAGTACTTC. The V gene is TRBV15, the J gene TRBJ2-7; D perhaps matches TRBD1 (6 bases). Germline V gives CDR1 LNHNV, CDR2 YYDKDF (reference sequence). Trimming shortened V by 3 bases and J by 1 base, and 16 bases separated the two germline ends. The CDR3 extends over 16 amino acids.

The chain's CDR3 is CASSYIANEQFF. In DNA, the CDR3 is TGTGCCAGCAGTTATATAGCCAATGAGCAGTTCTTC. The chain has TRBV12-3 or TRBV12-4 and TRBJ2-1, with D unclear. The CDR3 is 12 amino acids. V was shortened by 4 bases and J by 6 bases, with 7 bases between the two germline ends.

CDR3 amino acids: CATCPETGSNQPQHF. As DNA, the CDR3 is TGTGCCACCTGTCCGGAGACAGGCAGTAATCAGCCCCAGCATTTT. The chain is built from TRBV7-8 and TRBJ1-5; D might be TRBD1 (6 bases). Germline lookup yields CDR1 SGHVS and CDR2 FQNEAQ. V was cut by 10 bases and J by 4 bases, with 20 bases left in between. There are 15 residues in the CDR3. The full variable domain, completed using reference TRBV7-8 and TRBJ1-5, is GAGVSQSPRYKVAKRGQDVALRCDPISGHVSLFWYQQALGQGPEFLTYFQNEAQLDKSGLPSDRFFAERPEGSVSTLKIQRTQQEDSAVYLCATCPETGSNQPQHFGDGTRLSIL.

This rearrangement joins TRBV28 to TRBJ2-1; TRBD1 is a possible D gene (6 bases). Germline V gene sequence: CDR1 MDHEN, CDR2 SYDVKM. V was pared by 4 bases and J by 7 bases, with 11 bases between. CDR3 length: 13 residues. CDR3 region: CASSWVQGNEQFF. In DNA, the CDR3 is TGTGCCAGCAGTTGGGTCCAGGGGAATGAGCAGTTCTTC.

V and J are TRBV5-4 and TRBJ1-2, with D possibly being TRBD1 (6 bases). Deletions cut 5 bases from V and 5 bases from J, with 10 bases between. CDR1 is SGHNT and CDR2 is YYREEE in the germline V gene (reference sequence). The CDR3 totals 12 residues. CDR3 protein: CASRGQRYGYTF. The CDR3 DNA follows: TGTGCCAGCAGAGGACAGCGTTATGGCTACACCTTC.